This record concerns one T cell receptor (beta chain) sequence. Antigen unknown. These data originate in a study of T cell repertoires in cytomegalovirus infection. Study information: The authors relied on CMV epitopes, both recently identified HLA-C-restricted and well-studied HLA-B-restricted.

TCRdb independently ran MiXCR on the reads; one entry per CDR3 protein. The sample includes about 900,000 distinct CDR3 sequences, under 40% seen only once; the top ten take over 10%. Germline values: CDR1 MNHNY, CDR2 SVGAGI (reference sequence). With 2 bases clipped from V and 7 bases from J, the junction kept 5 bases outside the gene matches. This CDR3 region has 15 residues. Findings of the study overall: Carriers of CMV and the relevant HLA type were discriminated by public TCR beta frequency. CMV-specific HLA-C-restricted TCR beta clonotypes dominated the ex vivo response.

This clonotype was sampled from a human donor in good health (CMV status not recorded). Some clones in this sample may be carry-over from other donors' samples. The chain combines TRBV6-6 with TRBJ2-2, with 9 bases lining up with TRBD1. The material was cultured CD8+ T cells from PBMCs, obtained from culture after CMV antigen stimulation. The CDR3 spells CASSYAGTGYGELFF. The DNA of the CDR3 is TGTGCCAGCAGTTACGCCGGGACAGGGTACGGGGAGCTGTTTTTT.